The 14 T cell receptor beta chains in this list originate from one sample, sequenced in a study of control samples from healthy donors and cancer patients. This table comes from immunoSEQ multiplex PCR, and its TCRdb copy is limited to in-frame clones, with some not included. Of some 74,000 clones listed, roughly 93% are singletons. The sequenced sample was blood. The source of these receptors is a woman aged 25 to 39 in good health.

The chain carries TRBV28 and TRBJ1-2; the D is unclear. The germline V and J ends were trimmed by 7 bases and 4 bases, with 10 bases remaining between them. Germline V gives CDR1 MDHEN, CDR2 SYDVKM. The CDR3 is 12 residues long. The CDR3 nucleotides read TGTGCCAGCAACCAGGAAAGCTATGGCTACACCTTC. It specifies CASNQESYGYTF.

CDR3 in DNA: TGCAGCCTGGGGCGGAGTTACGAGCAGTACTTC. This gives the protein CSLGRSYEQYF. The rearrangement joins TRBV20-1 to TRBJ2-7; the D gene is possibly TRBD1 (5 bases). Per germline, CDR1 DFQATT and CDR2 SNEGSKA (reference sequence). The CDR3 has 11 residues.

The chain employs TRBV6-5 and TRBJ1-5; D ambiguous. The CDR3 length is 10 residues. V lost 4 bases and J 6 bases, leaving 1 base between the germline ends. Germline assignment: CDR1 MNHEY and CDR2 SVGAGI. CDR3 loop: CASSFQPQHF. The CDR3 DNA is TGTGCCAGCAGTTTTCAGCCCCAGCATTTT.

The rearrangement links TRBV2 to TRBJ1-1, with 10 bases identical to TRBD1. CDR3 length: 14 residues. Unmatched junction bases numbered 1, after V lost 5 bases and J lost 1 base. Germline V lookup: CDR1 SNHLY, CDR2 FYNNEI. CDR3 sequence reads: CASSWDRGNTEAFF. CDR3 nucleotide sequence: TGTGCCAGCAGTTGGGACAGGGGGAACACTGAAGCTTTCTTT.

The chain joins TRBV18 to TRBJ2-7; TRBD1 matches 8 bases. Trimming at V came to 2 bases and at J to 0 bases, leaving 3 bases not matched to a gene. CDR3 length: 15 residues. Germline CDR1 is KGHSH and CDR2 is LQKENI. CDR3 nucleotides: TGTGCCAGCTCACCAGGGACAGGCAGCTCCTACGAGCAGTACGTC. Encoded protein: CASSPGTGSSYEQYV.

The chain recombines TRBV11-2 with TRBJ1-6; 7 nucleotides agree with TRBD1. The CDR3 spans 14 residues. Germline assignment: CDR1 SGHAT and CDR2 FQNNGV. V lost 6 bases to trimming and J lost 10 bases; unmatched junction nucleotides: 9. The CDR3 sequence: CASSSRQGGSPLHF. In DNA form, the CDR3 reads TGTGCCAGCAGTTCGCGACAGGGAGGGTCACCCCTCCACTTT.

The V and J genes are TRBV7-8 and TRBJ1-2; no firm D call. The ends were cut back, 5 bases at V and 6 bases at J, with 16 bases in the middle. This CDR3 comprises 14 residues. Germline lookup yields CDR1 SGHVS and CDR2 FQNEAQ. The chain's CDR3 is CASSKTRLSDGYTF. Here the CDR3 DNA reads TGTGCCAGCAGCAAAACTCGGCTTTCGGATGGCTACACCTTC.

The gene calls are TRBV16 and TRBJ1-5; D not resolved. The CDR3 runs 14 residues. Trimming removed 1 base from V and 8 bases from J, with 12 bases in between. Germline V lookup: CDR1 KGHSY, CDR2 FQNENV. The CDR3 region has the DNA TGTGCCAGCAGCCAATTAGCGGGAGAAGAGCCCCAGCATTTT. Protein product: CASSQLAGEEPQHF.

The CDR3 loop reads CAISPPGITEAFF. In nucleotides, the CDR3 is TGTGCCATCAGCCCCCCGGGGATCACTGAAGCTTTCTTT. This chain connects TRBV10-3 to TRBJ1-1, with D unclear. V was cut by 6 bases and J by 4 bases, with 12 bases left in between. The CDR3 contains 13 residues. Germline V gene lookup returns CDR1 ENHRY and CDR2 SYGVKD.

The V gene is TRBV5-6, the J gene TRBJ1-4, with 7 positions matching TRBD1. The CDR3 consists of 14 residues. V was pared by 4 bases and J by 6 bases, with 6 bases of the junction left unmatched. In germline, CDR1 is SGHDT, CDR2 YYEEEE. DNA for the CDR3: TGTGCCAGCAGCAACAGACAGGGAGATGAAAAACTGTTTTTT. Translation gives CASSNRQGDEKLFF.

This chain connects TRBV18 to TRBJ1-1; TRBD1 aligns across 12 bases. Germline loops: CDR1 KGHSH, CDR2 LQKENI. The CDR3 spans 15 residues. The V segment lost 5 bases and the J segment 3 bases; nucleotides outside the gene matches: 4. This CDR3 is CASSGTGGFDTEAFF. As DNA, the CDR3 is TGTGCCAGCTCAGGGACAGGGGGCTTCGACACTGAAGCTTTCTTT.

The chain recombines TRBV5-4 with TRBJ2-2, with TRBD1 matching 7 bases. Losses at the gene ends were 0 bases for V and 5 bases for J; bases not matched to a gene: 4. The germline V gene has CDR1 SGHNT and CDR2 YYREEE (reference sequence). This CDR3 has 15 amino acids. As DNA, the CDR3 is TGTGCCAGCAGCTTGGGGGGCAGGGGGACCGGGGAGCTGTTTTTT. Residues: CASSLGGRGTGELFF.

The chain joins TRBV5-5 to TRBJ1-2; D might be TRBD1 (5 bases). Per the germline V gene, CDR1 is SGHKS and CDR2 is YYEKEE (reference sequence). V gave up 3 bases and J gave up 7 bases, with 13 bases separating them. The CDR3 contains 13 residues. The CDR3 is CASSSGRGFGYTF. The CDR3 region has the DNA TGTGCCAGCAGCTCCGGGAGGGGTTTTGGCTACACCTTC.

The chain carries TRBV6-5 and TRBJ1-5, with TRBD1 matching over 9 bases. The J segment lost 1 base and the V segment lost 6 bases, leaving 4 bases of the junction unmatched. The CDR3 totals 15 residues. Germline lookup yields CDR1 MNHEY and CDR2 SVGAGI. The CDR3 DNA sequence: TGTGCCAGCAGACCTGACAGGGGGAGCAATCAGCCCCAGCATTTT. It encodes CASRPDRGSNQPQHF.